This T cell receptor beta chain is drawn from a study of beta chain features in type 1 diabetes. Based on CD45RO/CCR7/CD25/CD127/CD95/CD27, CD4+ regulatory, stem cell-like memory, naive and central memory cells were sorted. This clone was observed a few times. What it binds is unknown. Reverse transcription of all isolated RNA meant that expressed TCRB transcripts were sequenced. Only in-frame clones appear in the TCRdb table, and some are missing; sequencing was by immunoSEQ multiplex PCR. This repertoire shows 130,000 to 150,000 clones, around 7% found once; its top ten account for around 1.5%. General study points: The cDNA sequencing approach could over-represent high-TCR-expressing cells.

The sequenced sample was central memory CD4+ T cells from blood. This clonotype originated in a woman aged 25 to 45 in good health.

CDR3: CASSQDKTTGANVLTF. The DNA for the CDR3 is TGTGCCAGCAGCCAAGATAAGACAACTGGGGCCAACGTCCTGACTTTC. The chain couples TRBV4-2 to TRBJ2-6; D gene unclear. The V gene's germline CDR1 is LGHNA and CDR2 YNFKEQ. CDR3 length: 16 residues. V was shortened by 0 bases and J by 2 bases, with 8 bases between the two germline ends.